This T cell receptor (beta chain) was recorded in a study of blood T cells in healthy people across ages (dated by TCRdb to the mid-2010s). With regard to the full study: Template switching captured roughly one uniquely barcoded TCR beta cDNA molecule per two T cells in model experiments. Age-related changes in TCR beta repertoire diversity were measured in the study by deep sequencing normalized with unique cDNA molecular identifiers. The donors were split into four age groups: young (average 16 years), middle-aged (39), aged (about 56) and long-lived (82). Using the same blood draw, the study looked at two additional independent replicas of 1 million unique cDNA reads for two donors, one aged 18 to 29 and the other aged 80 or older.

Library preparation used 5' RACE. For sequencing, an Illumina HiSeq 2500 was employed. A second PCR of 7 to 11 cycles was performed with a sample-barcoded 5' primer and a J-beta primer mix. A unique molecular identifier was introduced onto each TCR beta cDNA molecule by a template-switch 5' adaptor carrying 12 random nucleotides. Each sample yielded at least 2.5 million CDR3-containing paired-end reads. First-strand cDNA was synthesized from all RNA with the Mint cDNA synthesis kit, primed by a TRBC-specific oligonucleotide. After uracil-DNA glycosylase treatment, a first 18-cycle PCR used universal primers M1SS and BC2_uni_R on all cDNA. On the study's bioinformatics: Normalization of each sample was performed by random selection of 1 million high-quality reads, each carrying a distinct molecular identifier. Instead of being binned into consensus sequences, reads that shared molecular identifiers were thrown out. MiTCR, with a Q25 quality threshold and the strictest error-elimination algorithm, was used for CDR3 identification, clonotype clustering and error correction. A nonparametric unseen species model with Euler transformation was used to estimate lower-bound total TCR beta diversity. TCRdb cleaned the public reads at Q25 with fastp, built clones with MiXCR and kept in-frame beta chains. A single entry per CDR3 protein holds the most common genes and DNA from its merged rows. TCRdb's processing, not the study's, gives the V and J calls here. This sample lists around 700,000 distinct CDR3 sequences; around 25% were detected once. Together, the top ten hold more than 7.5% of the sample.

The roughly 39 donors, aged 6 to 90 years, were systemically healthy Caucasian individuals from Russia. Ten milliliters of peripheral blood were collected from each donor into EDTA-treated Vacutainer tubes. PBMCs were isolated by Ficoll-Paque density-gradient centrifugation, with at least 6 million obtained per sample. Total RNA was extracted from PBMCs with Trizol reagent, with at least 5.5 micrograms obtained per sample. The percentages of naive CD45RAhigh/CD27high T cells were determined by flow cytometry on a PBMC aliquot from every donor. V gives up 4 bases and J gives up 1 base, and the segment between their germline ends measures 18 bases. The CDR3 covers 17 residues, taking in both the cysteine and the phenylalanine. The entry retains the CDR3 DNA only, 51 bases that are in frame from base 1. In the germline V gene, CDR1 corresponds to SGHRS and CDR2 to YFSETQ. Comment on this clonotype: No cognate antigen has been identified for it. No base-level quality is on record; no much larger clone is a single base apart.

On the study overall, not on this receptor specifically: Estimates of total diversity based on one million sequenced T cells were considered lower bounds and underestimates. Because donor CMV infection status was unknown, age-related changes in expanded clonotypes were potentially confounded. Compared with the aged group, the long-lived group had more naive CD4+ T cells, fewer expanded clones and increased TCR diversity, a pattern suggesting age selection. Bulk unsorted PBMC profiling prevented conclusive comparison of naive and antigen-experienced compartments. Observed TCR beta diversity correlated strongly with the percentage of naive T cells measured by flow cytometry. As age increased, observed TCR beta diversity per million T cells dropped in a roughly linear way, and a significant reduction was already evident by age 40.

The same data also went into a second study, on T cells of mothers and their children. According to the second study: Donors were nine systemically healthy Caucasian individuals: three mothers and their six children. cDNA synthesis used all of the extracted RNA, with about 1.5 ug of RNA in each 15 ul reaction. Sample barcodes and 2-4 random nucleotides were added via the M1S primer in the second PCR. Over 8.5 million TCR beta CDR3 reads came from each mother, compared with about 3.2 million reads from each child. Thymic selection shapes the output of TCR recombination in a similar way in related and unrelated pairs, and inherited differences have a minor effect. Normalized repertoire overlap was always found to be slightly, but never significantly, higher in related mother-child pairs than in unrelated mother-child pairs. No persistent microchimeric T cell clones were found, with a detection sensitivity of approximately 100 clones per million clonotypes. Deep NGS was used in the study to compare the TCR beta repertoires of mothers and children and to look for features that separate related mother-child pairs from unrelated individuals. Mothers averaged about 40 +/- 4 years of age and children averaged around 10 +/- 4 years. After adapter ligation with NEBNext reagents, the libraries were sequenced on Illumina HiSeq 2000 with 100+100 nt paired-end reads. To prevent cross-contamination, the mother and child libraries were prepared one month apart and sequenced in separate runs. Each donor had between 500,000 and 2,000,000 distinct TCR beta clonotypes identified. Naive TCR beta clonotypes were estimated from low-frequency clonotypes matched to each donor's FACS-determined naive share, without sorting.

This chain is built from TRBV5-1 and TRBJ2-1; the D gene cannot be resolved reliably. This TCR was recovered from a boy aged 5 to 17 in good health. The material sequenced was blood. The CDR3 protein sequence reads: CASSLGQLRVSYNEQFF. The bases are TGCGCCAGCAGCCTGGGCCAATTAAGGGTTTCCTACAATGAGCAGTTCTTC. Reference TRBV5-1 and TRBJ2-1 proteins supply the regions before and after the CDR3; the full variable domain is: KAGVTQTPRYLIKTRGQQVTLSCSPISGHRSVSWYQQTPGQGLQFLFEYFSETQRNKGNFPGRFSGRQFSNSRSEMNVSTLELGDSALYLCASSLGQLRVSYNEQFFGPGTRLTVL.